This T cell receptor (beta chain) was sequenced in a study of blood T cell repertoires in COVID-19. Study-level background: The United States, Italy and Spain supplied acute and convalescent COVID-19 samples. PBMCs, B-cell-depleted T cells, or T cells provided the cDNA or gDNA that made up the material.

Patients of the Seattle cohort, enrolled during active infection, were followed longitudinally. The CDR3 is 16 residues long. V lost 3 bases, J lost 0 bases, and 5 bases stayed unmatched. Looked up from germline, CDR1 is KGHSH and CDR2 is LQKENI. Original analysis: Using reference gene primer amplification, nucleated cell counts were estimated. Using immunoSEQ multiplex PCR, the repertoire was profiled, and TCRdb retains in-frame clones only, with some absent. The V and J calls and the clone size are those of that table, but D and trimming were determined from the DNA. The table shows 250,000 to 400,000 clones, with roughly 88% occurring only once.

The chain couples TRBV18 to TRBJ1-3; 7 bases match TRBD1. The sample taken for sequencing was peripheral blood. This receptor was identified in a woman in her 30s with COVID-19, enrolled during active disease. The CDR3 bases are TGTGCCAGCTCACCGAGGGACAGCAACTCTGGAAACACCATATATTTT. The encoded protein is CASSPRDSNSGNTIYF.